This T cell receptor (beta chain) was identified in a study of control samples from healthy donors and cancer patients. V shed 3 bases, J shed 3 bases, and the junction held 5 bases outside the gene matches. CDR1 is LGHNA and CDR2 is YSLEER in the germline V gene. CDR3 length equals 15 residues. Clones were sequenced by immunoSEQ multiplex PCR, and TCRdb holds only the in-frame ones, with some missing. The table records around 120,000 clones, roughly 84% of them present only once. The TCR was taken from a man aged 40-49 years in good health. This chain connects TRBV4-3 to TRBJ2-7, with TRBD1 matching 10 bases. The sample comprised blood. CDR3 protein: CASSQGTGDLYEQYF. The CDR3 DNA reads TGCGCCAGCAGCCAGGGGACAGGGGATCTCTACGAGCAGTACTTC.